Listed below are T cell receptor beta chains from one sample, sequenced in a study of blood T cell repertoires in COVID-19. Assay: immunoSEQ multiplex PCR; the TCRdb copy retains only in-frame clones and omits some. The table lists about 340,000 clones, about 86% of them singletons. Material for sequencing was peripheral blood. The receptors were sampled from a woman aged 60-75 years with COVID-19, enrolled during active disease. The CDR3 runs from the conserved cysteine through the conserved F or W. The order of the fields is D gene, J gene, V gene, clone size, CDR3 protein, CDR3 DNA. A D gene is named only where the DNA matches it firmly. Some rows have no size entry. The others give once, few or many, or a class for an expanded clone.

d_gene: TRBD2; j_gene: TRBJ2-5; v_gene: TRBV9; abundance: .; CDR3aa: CASSEWGGETQYF; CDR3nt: TGTGCCAGCAGCGAATGGGGGGGAGAGACCCAGTACTTC
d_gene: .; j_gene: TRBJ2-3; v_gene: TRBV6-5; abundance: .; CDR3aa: CASSRREDTQYF; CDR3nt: TGTGCCAGCAGCCGACGGGAAGATACGCAGTATTTT
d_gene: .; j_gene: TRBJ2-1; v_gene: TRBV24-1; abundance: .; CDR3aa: CAVGQAGGNEQFF; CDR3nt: TGTGCCGTCGGACAAGCAGGGGGGAATGAGCAGTTCTTC
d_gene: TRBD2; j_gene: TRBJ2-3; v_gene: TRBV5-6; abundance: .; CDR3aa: CASSLRAGEADTQYF; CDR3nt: TGTGCCAGCAGCTTGCGAGCGGGGGAGGCAGATACGCAGTATTTT
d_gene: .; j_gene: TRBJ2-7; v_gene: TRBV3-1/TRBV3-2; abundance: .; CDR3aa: CASSQAWGIRRDEQYF; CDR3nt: TGTGCCAGCAGCCAAGCGTGGGGAATCCGGAGGGACGAGCAGTACTTC
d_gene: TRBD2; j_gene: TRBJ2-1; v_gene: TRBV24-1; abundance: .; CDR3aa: CATSTGAGGVNEQFF; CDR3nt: TGTGCCACCAGTACGGGAGCGGGGGGGGTCAATGAGCAGTTCTTC
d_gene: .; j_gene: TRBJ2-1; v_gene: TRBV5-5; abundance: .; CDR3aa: CASSLGRGYNEQFF; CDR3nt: TGTGCCAGCAGCTTGGGACGGGGGTACAATGAGCAGTTCTTC
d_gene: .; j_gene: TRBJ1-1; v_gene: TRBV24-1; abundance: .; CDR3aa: CATSDLRGAMNTEAFF; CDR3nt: TGTGCCACCAGTGATTTGAGGGGCGCTATGAACACTGAAGCTTTCTTT
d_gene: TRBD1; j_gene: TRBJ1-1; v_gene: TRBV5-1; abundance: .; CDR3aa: CASSLAAGGGTEAFF; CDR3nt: TGCGCCAGCAGCTTGGCGGCAGGGGGCGGGACTGAAGCTTTCTTT
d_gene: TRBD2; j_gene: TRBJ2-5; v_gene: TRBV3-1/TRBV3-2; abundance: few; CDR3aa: CASRRTSGGETQYF; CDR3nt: TGTGCCAGCAGGCGGACTAGCGGGGGAGAGACCCAGTACTTC
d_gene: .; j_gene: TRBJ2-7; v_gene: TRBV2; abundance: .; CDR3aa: CASKRQAHYEQYF; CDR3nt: TGTGCCAGCAAGAGACAGGCCCACTACGAGCAGTACTTC
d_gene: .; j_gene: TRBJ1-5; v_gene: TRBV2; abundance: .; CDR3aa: CASSEDTSYQPQHF; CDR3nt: TGTGCCAGCAGTGAGGACACCTCTTATCAGCCCCAGCATTTT
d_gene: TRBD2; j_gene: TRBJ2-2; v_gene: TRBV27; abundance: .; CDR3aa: CASTLTSGGGTGELFF; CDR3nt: TGTGCCAGCACCCTAACTAGCGGGGGGGGCACCGGGGAGCTGTTTTTT
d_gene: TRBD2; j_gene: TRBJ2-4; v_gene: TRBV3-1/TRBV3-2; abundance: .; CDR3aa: CASSTTSGGPGAKNIQYF; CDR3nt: TGTGCCAGCAGCACGACTAGCGGGGGGCCCGGAGCCAAAAACATTCAGTACTTC
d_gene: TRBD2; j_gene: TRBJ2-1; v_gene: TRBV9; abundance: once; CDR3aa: CASSVGAGGYNEQFF; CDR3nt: TGTGCCAGCAGCGTGGGCGCGGGGGGGTACAATGAGCAGTTCTTC
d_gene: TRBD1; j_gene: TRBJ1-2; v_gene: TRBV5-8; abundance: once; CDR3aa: CASSLPRRTGGDYYGYTF; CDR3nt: TGTGCCAGCAGCCTACCCAGAAGGACAGGGGGTGACTACTATGGCTACACCTTC
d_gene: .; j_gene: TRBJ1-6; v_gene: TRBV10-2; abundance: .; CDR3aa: CASSVNSYNSPLHF; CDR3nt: TGCGCCAGCAGTGTCAACTCCTATAATTCACCCCTCCACTTT
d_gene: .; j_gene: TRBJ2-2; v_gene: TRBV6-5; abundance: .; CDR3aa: CASQSWGRNTGELFF; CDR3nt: TGTGCCAGCCAGAGTTGGGGGCGGAACACCGGGGAGCTGTTTTTT
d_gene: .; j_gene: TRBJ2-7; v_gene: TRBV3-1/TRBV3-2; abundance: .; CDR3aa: CASSPPGQVYEQYF; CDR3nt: TGTGCCAGCAGCCCCCCTGGGCAGGTCTACGAGCAGTACTTC
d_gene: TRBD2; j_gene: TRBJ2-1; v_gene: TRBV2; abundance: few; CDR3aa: CASSEGAGDYNEQFF; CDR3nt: TGTGCCAGCAGTGAAGGCGCGGGGGATTACAATGAGCAGTTCTTC
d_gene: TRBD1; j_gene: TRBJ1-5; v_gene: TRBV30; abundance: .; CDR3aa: CAWNGQVDQPQHF; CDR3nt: TGTGCCTGGAACGGACAGGTAGATCAGCCCCAGCATTTT
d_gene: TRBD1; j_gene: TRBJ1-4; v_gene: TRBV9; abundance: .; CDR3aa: CASSVGPGQGNEKLFF; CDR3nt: TGTGCCAGCAGCGTTGGGCCGGGACAGGGTAATGAAAAACTGTTTTTT
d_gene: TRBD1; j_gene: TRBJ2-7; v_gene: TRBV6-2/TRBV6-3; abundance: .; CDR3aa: CASSDPTTGGIEQYF; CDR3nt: TGTGCCAGCAGTGACCCAACGACAGGGGGCATCGAGCAGTACTTC
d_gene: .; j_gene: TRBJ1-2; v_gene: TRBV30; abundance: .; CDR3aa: CAWSRTVNGYTF; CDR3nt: TGTGCCTGGAGTAGAACAGTGAATGGCTACACCTTC
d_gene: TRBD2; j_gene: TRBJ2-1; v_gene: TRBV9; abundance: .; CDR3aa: CASLRTSGGVNEQFF; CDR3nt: TGTGCCAGCTTAAGGACTAGCGGGGGTGTTAATGAGCAGTTCTTC
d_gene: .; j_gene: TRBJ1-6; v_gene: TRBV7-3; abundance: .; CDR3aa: CASSLWGPNSPLHF; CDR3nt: TGTGCCAGCAGCTTATGGGGGCCTAATTCACCCCTCCACTTT
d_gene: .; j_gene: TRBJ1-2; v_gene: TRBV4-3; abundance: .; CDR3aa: CASSQEPPPGNYGYTF; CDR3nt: TGCGCCAGCAGCCAAGAACCCCCACCGGGGAACTATGGCTACACCTTC
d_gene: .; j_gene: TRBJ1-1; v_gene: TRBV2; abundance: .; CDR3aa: CASSGGQVNMNTEAFF; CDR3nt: TGTGCCAGCAGTGGGGGGCAGGTAAACATGAACACTGAAGCTTTCTTT
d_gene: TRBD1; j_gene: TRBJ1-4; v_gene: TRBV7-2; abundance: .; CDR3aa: CASSSTGATNEKLFF; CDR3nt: TGTGCCAGCAGCTCGACAGGGGCGACTAATGAAAAACTGTTTTTT
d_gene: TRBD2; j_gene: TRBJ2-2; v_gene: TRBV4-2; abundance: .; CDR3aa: CAVGPAGGYTGELFF; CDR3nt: TGTGCCGTTGGGCCAGCGGGGGGGTACACCGGGGAGCTGTTTTTT
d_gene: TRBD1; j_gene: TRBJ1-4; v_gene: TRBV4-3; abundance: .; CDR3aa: CASSQDLTGANEKLFF; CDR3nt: TGCGCCAGCAGCCAAGATCTCACAGGGGCTAATGAAAAACTGTTTTTT
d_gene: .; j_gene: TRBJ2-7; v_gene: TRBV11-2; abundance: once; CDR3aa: CASSLGLAYEQYF; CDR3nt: TGTGCCAGCAGCTTAGGGCTAGCCTACGAGCAGTACTTC
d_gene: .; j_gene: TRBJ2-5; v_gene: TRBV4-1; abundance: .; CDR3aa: CASSPLGGETQYF; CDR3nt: TGCGCCAGCAGCCCCCTAGGCGGAGAGACCCAGTACTTC
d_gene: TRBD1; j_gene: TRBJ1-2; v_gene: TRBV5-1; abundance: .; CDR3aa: CASSEGQGRYGYTF; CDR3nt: TGCGCCAGCAGCGAGGGACAGGGGAGGTATGGCTACACCTTC
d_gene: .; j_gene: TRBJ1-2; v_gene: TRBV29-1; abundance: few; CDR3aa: CSAGYRGMENGYTF; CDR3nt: TGCAGCGCTGGTTATCGGGGTATGGAGAATGGCTACACCTTC
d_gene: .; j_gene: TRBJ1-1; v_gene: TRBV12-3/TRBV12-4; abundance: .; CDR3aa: CASTITVNTEAFF; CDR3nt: TGTGCCAGCACTATAACAGTGAACACTGAAGCTTTCTTT
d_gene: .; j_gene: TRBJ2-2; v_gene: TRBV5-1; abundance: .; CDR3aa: CASSLLRSNTGELFF; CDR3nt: TGCGCCAGCAGCTTGCTCAGGTCGAACACCGGGGAGCTGTTTTTT
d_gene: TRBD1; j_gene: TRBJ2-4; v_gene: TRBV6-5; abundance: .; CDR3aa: CASIDRVSKNIQYF; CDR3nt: TGTGCCAGCATAGACAGGGTTTCCAAAAACATTCAGTACTTC
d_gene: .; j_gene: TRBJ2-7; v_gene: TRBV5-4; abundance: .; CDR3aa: CASSLVGNSYEQYF; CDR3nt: TGTGCCAGCAGCTTGGTGGGCAACTCCTACGAGCAGTACTTC
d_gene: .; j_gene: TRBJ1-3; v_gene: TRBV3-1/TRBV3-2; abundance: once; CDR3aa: CASSQGQRGNTIYF; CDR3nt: TGTGCCAGCAGCCAAGGACAACGAGGAAACACCATATATTTT
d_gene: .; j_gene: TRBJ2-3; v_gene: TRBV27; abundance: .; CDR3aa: CASSSRWPITDTQYF; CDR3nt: TGTGCCAGCAGTTCACGTTGGCCAATCACAGATACGCAGTATTTT
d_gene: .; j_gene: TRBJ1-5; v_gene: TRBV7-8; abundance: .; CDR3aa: CASSSWDTYQPQHF; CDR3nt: TGTGCCAGCAGCTCCTGGGACACCTATCAGCCCCAGCATTTT
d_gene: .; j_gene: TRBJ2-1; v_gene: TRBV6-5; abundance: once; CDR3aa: CASSYPTSSEQFF; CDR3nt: TGTGCCAGCAGTTACCCGACTAGTTCTGAGCAGTTCTTC
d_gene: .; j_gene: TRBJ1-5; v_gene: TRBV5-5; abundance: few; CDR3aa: CASSPNAVADQPQHF; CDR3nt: TGTGCCAGCAGCCCGAACGCAGTCGCCGATCAGCCCCAGCATTTT
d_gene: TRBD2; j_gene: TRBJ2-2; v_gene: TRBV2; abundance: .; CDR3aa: CASSETGGVTGELFF; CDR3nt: TGTGCCAGCAGTGAGACGGGGGGTGTCACCGGGGAGCTGTTTTTT
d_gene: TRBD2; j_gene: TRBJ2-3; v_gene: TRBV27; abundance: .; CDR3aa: CASSRQAGLGSADTQYF; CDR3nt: TGTGCCAGCAGTCGCCAAGCGGGACTAGGGAGCGCAGATACGCAGTATTTT
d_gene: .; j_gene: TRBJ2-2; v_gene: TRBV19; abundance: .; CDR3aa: CASSPRSGVTTGELFF; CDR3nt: TGTGCCAGTAGTCCTAGGTCGGGAGTTACCACCGGGGAGCTGTTTTTT
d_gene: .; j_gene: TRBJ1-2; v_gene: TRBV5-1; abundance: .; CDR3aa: CASSLAVRSYGYTF; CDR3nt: TGCGCCAGCAGCTTGGCGGTGCGATCGTATGGCTACACCTTC
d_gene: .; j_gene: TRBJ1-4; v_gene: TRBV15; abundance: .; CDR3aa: CATSGNRALNEKLFF; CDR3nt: TGTGCCACCAGCGGCAACAGGGCCCTTAATGAAAAACTGTTTTTT
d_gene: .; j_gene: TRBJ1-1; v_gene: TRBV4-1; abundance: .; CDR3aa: CASSRAPSRNTEAFF; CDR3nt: TGCGCCAGCAGCCGAGCCCCGTCGAGGAACACTGAAGCTTTCTTT
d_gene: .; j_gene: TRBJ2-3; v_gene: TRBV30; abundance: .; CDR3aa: CAWSVKLVDTQYF; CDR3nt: TGTGCCTGGAGTGTAAAATTAGTAGATACGCAGTATTTT
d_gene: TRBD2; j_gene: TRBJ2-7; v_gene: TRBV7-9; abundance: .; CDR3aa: CASSLVGAGGYEQYF; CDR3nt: TGTGCCAGCAGCTTAGTGGGAGCGGGGGGGTACGAGCAGTACTTC